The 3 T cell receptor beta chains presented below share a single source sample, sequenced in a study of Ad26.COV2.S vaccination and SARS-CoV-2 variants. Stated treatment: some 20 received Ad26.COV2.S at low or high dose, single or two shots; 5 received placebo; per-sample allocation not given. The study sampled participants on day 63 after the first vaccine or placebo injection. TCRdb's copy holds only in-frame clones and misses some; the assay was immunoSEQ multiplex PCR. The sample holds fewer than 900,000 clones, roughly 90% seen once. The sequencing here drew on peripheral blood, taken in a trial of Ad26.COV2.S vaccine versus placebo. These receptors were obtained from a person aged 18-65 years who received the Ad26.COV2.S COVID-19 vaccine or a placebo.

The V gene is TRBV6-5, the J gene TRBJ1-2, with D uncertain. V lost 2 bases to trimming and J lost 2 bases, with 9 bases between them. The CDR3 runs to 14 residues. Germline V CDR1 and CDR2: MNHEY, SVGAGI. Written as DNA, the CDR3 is TGTGCCAGCAGTTACGACGACACCAACTATGGCTACACCTTC. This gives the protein CASSYDDTNYGYTF.

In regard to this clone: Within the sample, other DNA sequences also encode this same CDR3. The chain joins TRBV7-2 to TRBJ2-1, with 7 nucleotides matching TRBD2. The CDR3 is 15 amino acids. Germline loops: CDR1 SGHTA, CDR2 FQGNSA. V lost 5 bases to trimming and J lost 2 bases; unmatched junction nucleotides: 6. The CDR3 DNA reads TGTGCCAGCAGCCCCGGGCGGGAGACCTACAATGAGCAGTTCTTC. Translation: CASSPGRETYNEQFF. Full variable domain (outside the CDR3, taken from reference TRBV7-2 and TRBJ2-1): GAGVSQSPSNKVTEKGKDVELRCDPISGHTALYWYRQSLGQGLEFLIYFQGNSAPDKSGLPSDRFSAERTGGSVSTLTIQRTQQEDSAVYLCASSPGRETYNEQFFGPGTRLTVL.

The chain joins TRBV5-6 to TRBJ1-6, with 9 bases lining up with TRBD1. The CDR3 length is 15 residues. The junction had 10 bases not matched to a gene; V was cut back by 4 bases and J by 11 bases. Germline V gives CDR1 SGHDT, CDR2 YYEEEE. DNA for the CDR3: TGTGCCAGCAGCGTCGGGACAGGGAGAGATGCACCCCTCCACTTT. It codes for CASSVGTGRDAPLHF.